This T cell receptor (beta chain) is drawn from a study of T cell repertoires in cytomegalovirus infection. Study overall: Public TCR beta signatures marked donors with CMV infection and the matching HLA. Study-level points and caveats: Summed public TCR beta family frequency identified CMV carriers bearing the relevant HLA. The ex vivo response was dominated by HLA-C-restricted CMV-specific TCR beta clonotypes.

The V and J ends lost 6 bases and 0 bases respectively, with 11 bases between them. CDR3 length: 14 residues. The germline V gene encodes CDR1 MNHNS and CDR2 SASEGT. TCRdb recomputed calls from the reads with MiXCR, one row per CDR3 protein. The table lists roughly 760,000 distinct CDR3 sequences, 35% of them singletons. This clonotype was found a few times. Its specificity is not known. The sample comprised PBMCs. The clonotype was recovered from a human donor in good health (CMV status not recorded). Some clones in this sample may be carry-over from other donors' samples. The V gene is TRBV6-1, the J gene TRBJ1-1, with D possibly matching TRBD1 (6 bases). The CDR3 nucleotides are TGTGCCAGCAGGAGGACAGAATTGAACACTGAAGCTTTCTTT. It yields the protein CASRRTELNTEAFF.